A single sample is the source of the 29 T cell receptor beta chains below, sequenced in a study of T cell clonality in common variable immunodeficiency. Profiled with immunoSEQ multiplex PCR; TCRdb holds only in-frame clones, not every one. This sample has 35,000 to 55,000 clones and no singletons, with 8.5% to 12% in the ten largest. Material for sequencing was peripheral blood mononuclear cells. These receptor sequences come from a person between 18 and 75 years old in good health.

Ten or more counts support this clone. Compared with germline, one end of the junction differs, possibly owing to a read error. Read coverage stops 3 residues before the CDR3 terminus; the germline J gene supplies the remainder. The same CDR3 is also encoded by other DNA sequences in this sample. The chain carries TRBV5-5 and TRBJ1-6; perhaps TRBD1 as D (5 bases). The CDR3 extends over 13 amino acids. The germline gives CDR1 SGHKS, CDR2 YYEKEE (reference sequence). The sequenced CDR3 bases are TGCGCCAGCAGCTTTGACAGAGGTTCACCC. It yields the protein CASSFDRGSP. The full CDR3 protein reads CASSFDRGSPLHF.

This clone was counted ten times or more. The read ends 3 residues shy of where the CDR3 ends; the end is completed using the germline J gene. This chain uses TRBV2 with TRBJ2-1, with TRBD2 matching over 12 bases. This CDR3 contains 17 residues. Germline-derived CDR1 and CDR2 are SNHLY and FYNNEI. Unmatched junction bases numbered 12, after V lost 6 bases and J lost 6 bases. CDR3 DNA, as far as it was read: TGTGCCAGCAGCGGACCCCTAGCGGGAGGGCCTGGCAATGAG. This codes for CASSGPLAGGPGNE. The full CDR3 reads CASSGPLAGGPGNEQFF.

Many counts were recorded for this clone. The DNA read from the CDR3 is TGCAGTGCCAGTCAGACAGGCCCCTCTGGAAACACC. Translated, it gives CSASQTGPSGNT. The whole CDR3 region reads CSASQTGPSGNTIYF. The rearrangement joins TRBV20-1 to TRBJ1-3, with D tentatively TRBD1 (6 bases). With the read ending 3 residues before the CDR3 end, the germline J gene is used to fill in that end. V shed 6 bases and J shed 0 bases, with 15 bases lying between them. The CDR3 has 15 amino acids. CDR1 and CDR2 (germline): DFQATT, SNEGSKA (reference sequence).

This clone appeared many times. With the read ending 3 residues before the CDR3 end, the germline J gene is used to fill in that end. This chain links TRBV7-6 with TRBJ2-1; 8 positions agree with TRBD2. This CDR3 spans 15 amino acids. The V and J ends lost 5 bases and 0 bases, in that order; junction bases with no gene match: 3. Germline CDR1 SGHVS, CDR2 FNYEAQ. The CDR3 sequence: CASSPTSVSYNEQFF. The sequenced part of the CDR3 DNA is TGTGCCAGCAGCCCGACTAGCGTCTCCTACAATGAG.

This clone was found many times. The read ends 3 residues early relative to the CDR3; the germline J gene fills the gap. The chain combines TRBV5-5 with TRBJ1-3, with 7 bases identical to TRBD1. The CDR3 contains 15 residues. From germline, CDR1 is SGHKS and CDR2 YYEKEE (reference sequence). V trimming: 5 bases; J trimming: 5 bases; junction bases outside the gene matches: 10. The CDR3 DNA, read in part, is TGTGCCAGCAGTTCAACAGGGGATCCTCGAAACACC. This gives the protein CASSSTGDPRNT. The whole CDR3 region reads CASSSTGDPRNTIYF.

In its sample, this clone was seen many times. The CDR3 is CASSRAGQMNTEAFF. The CDR3 bases that were read are TGCGCCAGCAGCCGGGCGGGACAGATGAACACTGAA. V and J are TRBV4-1 and TRBJ1-1; 7 bases agree with TRBD1. The observed sequence ends 3 residues before the CDR3 terminus, with the missing tail filled in from the germline J gene. Trimming cost V 4 bases and J 0 bases; bases outside gene matches: 5. Germline values: CDR1 MGHRA, CDR2 YSYEKL. The CDR3 runs to 15 residues.

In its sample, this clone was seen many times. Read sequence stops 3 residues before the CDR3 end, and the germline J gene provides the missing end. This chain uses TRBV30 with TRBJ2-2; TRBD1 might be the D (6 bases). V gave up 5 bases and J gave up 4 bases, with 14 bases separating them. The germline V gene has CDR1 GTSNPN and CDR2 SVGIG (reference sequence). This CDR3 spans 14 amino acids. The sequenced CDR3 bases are TGTGCCTGGTGCACAGGGTATAGCACCGGGGAG. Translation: CAWCTGYSTGE. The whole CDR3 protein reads CAWCTGYSTGELFF.

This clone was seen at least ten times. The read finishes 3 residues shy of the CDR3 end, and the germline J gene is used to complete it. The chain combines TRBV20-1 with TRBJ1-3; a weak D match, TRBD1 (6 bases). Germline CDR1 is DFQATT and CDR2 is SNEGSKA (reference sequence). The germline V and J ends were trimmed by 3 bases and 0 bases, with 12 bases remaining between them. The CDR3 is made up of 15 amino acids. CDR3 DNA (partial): TGCAGTGCTAGGAGAGGGGGTAGCTCTGGAAACACC. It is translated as CSARRGGSSGNT. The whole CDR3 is CSARRGGSSGNTIYF.

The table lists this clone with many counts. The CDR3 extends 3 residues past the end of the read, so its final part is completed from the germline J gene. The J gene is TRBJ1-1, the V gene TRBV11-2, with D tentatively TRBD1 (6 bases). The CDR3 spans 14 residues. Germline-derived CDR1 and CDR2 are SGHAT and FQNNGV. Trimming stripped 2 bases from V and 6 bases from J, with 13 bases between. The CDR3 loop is CASSLLTGYSEAFF. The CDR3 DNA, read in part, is TGTGCCAGCAGCTTACTTACAGGGTATTCTGAA.

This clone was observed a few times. CDR3 sequence reads: CASSLAGGPTDTQYF. The sequenced CDR3 bases are TGCGCCAGCAGCTTGGCCGGGGGGCCCACAGATACG. This chain connects TRBV5-1 to TRBJ2-3; D may be TRBD2 (7 bases). The read gets to within 3 residues of the CDR3 end, and the germline J gene fills in the rest. Germline lookup yields CDR1 SGHRS and CDR2 YFSETQ. Between the trimmed V and J ends, which lost 0 bases and 2 bases, there was a span of 10 bases. This CDR3 spans 15 amino acids.

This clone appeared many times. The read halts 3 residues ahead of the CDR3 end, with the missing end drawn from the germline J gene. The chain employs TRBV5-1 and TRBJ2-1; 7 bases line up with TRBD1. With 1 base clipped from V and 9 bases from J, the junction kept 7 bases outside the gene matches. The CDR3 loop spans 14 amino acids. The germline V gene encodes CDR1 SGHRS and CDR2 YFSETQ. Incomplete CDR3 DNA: TGCGCCAGCAGCTTGAAGGGGGCCCTCGGTGAG. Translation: CASSLKGALGE. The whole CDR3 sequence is CASSLKGALGEQFF.

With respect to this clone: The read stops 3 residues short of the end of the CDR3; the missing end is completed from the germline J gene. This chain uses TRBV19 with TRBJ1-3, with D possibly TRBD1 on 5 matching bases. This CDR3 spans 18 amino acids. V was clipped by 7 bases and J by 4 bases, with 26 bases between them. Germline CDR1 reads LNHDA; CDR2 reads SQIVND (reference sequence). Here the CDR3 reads CASTWKSGRVSPGNTIYF. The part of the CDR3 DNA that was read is TGTGCCAGTACCTGGAAATCGGGCAGGGTTTCGCCGGGAAACACC. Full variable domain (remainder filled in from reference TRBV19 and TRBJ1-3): DGGITQSPKYLFRKEGQNVTLSCEQNLNHDAMYWYRQDPGQGLRLIYYSQIVNDFQKGDIAEGYSVSREKKESFPLTVTSAQKNPTAFYLCASTWKSGRVSPGNTIYFGEGSWLTVV.

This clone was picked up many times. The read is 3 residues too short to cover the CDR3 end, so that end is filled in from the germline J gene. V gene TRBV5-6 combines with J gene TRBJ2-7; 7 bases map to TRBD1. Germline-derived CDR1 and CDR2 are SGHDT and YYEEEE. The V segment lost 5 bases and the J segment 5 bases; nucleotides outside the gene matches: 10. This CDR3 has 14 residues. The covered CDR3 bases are TGTGCCAGCAGGTACTTGACAGGGTTAAACGAG. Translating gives CASRYLTGLNE. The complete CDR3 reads CASRYLTGLNEQYF. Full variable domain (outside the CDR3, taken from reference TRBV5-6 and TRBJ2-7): DAGVTQSPTHLIKTRGQQVTLRCSPKSGHDTVSWYQQALGQGPQFIFQYYEEEERQRGNFPDRFSGHQFPNYSSELNVNALLLGDSALYLCASRYLTGLNEQYFGPGTRLTVT.

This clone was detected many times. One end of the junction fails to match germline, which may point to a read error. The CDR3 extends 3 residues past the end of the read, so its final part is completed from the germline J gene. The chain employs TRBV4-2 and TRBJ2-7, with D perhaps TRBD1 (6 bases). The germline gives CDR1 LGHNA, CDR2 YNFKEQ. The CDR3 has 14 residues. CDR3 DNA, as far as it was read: TGCGCCAGCAGCCTAAGTTTGACAGGATACGAG. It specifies CASSLSLTGYE. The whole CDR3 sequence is CASSLSLTGYEQYF.

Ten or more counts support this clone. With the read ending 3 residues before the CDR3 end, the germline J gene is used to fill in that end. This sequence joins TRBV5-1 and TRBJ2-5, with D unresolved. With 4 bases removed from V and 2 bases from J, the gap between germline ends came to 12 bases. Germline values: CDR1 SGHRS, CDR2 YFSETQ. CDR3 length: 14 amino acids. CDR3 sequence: CASSLLPDQETQYF. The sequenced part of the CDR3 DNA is TGCGCCAGCAGCCTTTTACCAGATCAAGAGACC.

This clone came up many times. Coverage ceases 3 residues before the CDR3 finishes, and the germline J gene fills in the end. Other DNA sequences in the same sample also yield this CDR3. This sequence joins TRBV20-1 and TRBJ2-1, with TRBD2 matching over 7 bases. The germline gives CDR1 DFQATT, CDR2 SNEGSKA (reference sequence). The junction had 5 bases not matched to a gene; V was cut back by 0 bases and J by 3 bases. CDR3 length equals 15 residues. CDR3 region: CSARDLAGDYNEQFF. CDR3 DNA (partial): TGCAGTGCTAGAGATTTGGCGGGGGACTACAATGAG.

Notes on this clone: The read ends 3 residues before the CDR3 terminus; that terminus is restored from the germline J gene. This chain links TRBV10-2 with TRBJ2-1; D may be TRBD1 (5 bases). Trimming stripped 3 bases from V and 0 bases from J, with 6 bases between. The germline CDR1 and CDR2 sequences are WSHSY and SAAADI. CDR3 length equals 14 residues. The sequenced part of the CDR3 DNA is TGCGCCAGCAGTGACAGGGCCTCCTACAATGAG. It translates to CASSDRASYNE. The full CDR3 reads CASSDRASYNEQFF.

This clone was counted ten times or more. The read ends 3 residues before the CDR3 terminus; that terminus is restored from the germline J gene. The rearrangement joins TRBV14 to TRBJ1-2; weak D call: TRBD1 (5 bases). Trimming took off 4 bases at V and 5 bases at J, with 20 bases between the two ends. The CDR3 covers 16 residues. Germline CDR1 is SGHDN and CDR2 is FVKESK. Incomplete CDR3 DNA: TGTGCCAGCAGCCTAAGACAGCGCCCAGAAAGATATGGC. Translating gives CASSLRQRPERYG. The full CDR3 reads CASSLRQRPERYGYTF.

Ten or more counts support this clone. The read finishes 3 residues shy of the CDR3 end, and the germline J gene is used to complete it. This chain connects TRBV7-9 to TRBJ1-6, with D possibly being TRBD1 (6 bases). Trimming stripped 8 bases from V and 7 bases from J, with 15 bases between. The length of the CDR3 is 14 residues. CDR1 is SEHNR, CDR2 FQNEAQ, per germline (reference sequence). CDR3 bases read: TGTGCCAGCGGGGGGGCGTCTGGGAATTCACCC. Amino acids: CASGGASGNSP. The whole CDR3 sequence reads CASGGASGNSPLHF.

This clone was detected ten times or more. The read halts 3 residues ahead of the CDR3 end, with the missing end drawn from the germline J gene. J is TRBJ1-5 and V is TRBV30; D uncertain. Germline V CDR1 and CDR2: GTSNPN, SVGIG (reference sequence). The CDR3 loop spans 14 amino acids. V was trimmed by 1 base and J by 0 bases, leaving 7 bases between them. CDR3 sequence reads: CAWSASGSNQPQHF. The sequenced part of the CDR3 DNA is TGTGCCTGGAGTGCATCAGGTAGCAATCAGCCC.

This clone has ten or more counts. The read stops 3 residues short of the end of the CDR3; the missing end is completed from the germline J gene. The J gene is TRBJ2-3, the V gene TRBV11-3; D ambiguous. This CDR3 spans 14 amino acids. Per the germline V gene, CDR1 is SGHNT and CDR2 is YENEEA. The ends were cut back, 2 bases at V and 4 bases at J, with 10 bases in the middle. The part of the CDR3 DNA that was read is TGTGCCAGCAGCTTAAGTGTCAAGGCAGATACG. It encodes CASSLSVKADT. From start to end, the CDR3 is CASSLSVKADTQYF. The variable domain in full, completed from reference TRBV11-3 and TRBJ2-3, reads EAGVVQSPRYKIIEKKQPVAFWCNPISGHNTLYWYLQNLGQGPELLIRYENEEAVDDSQLPKDRFSAERLKGVDSTLKIQPAELGDSAVYLCASSLSVKADTQYFGPGTRLTVL.

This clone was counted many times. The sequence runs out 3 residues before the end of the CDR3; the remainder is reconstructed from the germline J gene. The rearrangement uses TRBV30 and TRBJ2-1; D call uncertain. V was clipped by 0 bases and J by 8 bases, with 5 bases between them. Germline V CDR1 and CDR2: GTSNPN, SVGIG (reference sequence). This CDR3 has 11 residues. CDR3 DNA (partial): TGTGCCTGGAGTGTACGGTATGAG. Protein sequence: CAWSVRYE. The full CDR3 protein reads CAWSVRYEQFF.

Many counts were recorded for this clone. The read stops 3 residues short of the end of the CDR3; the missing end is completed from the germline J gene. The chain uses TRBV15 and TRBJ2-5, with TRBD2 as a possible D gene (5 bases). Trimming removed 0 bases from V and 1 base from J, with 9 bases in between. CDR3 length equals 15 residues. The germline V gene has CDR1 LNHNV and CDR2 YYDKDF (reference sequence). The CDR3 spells CATSRDPSPQETQYF. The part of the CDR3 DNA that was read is TGTGCCACCAGCAGAGACCCTAGCCCCCAAGAGACC. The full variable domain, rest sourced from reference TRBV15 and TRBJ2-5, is DAMVIQNPRYQVTQFGKPVTLSCSQTLNHNVMYWYQQKSSQAPKLLFHYYDKDFNNEADTPDNFQSRRPNTSFCFLDIRSPGLGDTAMYLCATSRDPSPQETQYFGPGTRLLVL.

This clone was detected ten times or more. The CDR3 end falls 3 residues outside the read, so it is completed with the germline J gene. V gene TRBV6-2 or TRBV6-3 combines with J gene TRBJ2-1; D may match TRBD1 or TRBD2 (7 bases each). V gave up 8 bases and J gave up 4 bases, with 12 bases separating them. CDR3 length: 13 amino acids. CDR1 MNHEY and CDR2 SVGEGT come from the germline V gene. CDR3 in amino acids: CASGRDRYNEQFF. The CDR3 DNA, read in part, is TGTGCCAGCGGGAGGGACAGATACAATGAG.

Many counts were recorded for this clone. The DNA read from the CDR3 is TGTGCCACCAGCAGAGAGTTTGGCGCAGGGGGTGACTCCTATAATTCACCC. This encodes CATSREFGAGGDSYNSP. The full-length CDR3 reads as CATSREFGAGGDSYNSPLHF. The V call is TRBV15, the J call TRBJ1-6; 7 bases are a match to TRBD1. From the germline J gene comes the end of the CDR3, since the read stops 3 residues before it. Trimming took 0 bases from V and 0 from J; bases not matched to a gene: 11. The CDR3 sequence is 20 residues long. Per germline, CDR1 LNHNV and CDR2 YYDKDF (reference sequence).

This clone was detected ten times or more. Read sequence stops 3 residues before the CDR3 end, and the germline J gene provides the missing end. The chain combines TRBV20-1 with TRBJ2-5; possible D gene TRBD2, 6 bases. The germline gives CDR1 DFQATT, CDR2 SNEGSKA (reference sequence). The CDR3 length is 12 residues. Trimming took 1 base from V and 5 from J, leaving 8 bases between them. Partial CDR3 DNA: TGCAGTGCTAGAGTCGCGGGGGAGACC. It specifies CSARVAGET. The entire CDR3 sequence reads CSARVAGETQYF.

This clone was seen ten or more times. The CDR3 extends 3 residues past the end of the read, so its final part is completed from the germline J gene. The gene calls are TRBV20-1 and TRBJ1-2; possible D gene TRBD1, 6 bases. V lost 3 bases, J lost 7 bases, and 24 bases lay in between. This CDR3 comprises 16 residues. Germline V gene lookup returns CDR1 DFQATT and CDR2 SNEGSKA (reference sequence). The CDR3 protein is CSASPRGHPWISGYTF. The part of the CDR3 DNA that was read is TGCAGTGCTAGTCCTAGGGGACACCCATGGATAAGTGGC.

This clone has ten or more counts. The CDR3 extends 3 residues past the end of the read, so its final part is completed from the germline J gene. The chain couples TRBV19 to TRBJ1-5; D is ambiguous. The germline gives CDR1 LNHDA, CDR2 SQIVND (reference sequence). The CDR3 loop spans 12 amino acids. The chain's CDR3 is CASSAAGAPQHF. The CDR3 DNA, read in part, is TGTGCCAGTAGTGCAGCGGGAGCCCCC. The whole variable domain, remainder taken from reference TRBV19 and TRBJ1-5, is DGGITQSPKYLFRKEGQNVTLSCEQNLNHDAMYWYRQDPGQGLRLIYYSQIVNDFQKGDIAEGYSVSREKKESFPLTVTSAQKNPTAFYLCASSAAGAPQHFGDGTRLSIL.

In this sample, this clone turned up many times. The chain's CDR3 is CSANGGSYADTQYF. CDR3 DNA, as far as it was read: TGCAGTGCCAACGGCGGGAGTTACGCAGATACG. V gene TRBV20-1 combines with J gene TRBJ2-3; 7 nucleotides line up with TRBD2. The read finishes 3 residues shy of the CDR3 end, and the germline J gene is used to complete it. Germline loops: CDR1 DFQATT, CDR2 SNEGSKA (reference sequence). The CDR3 is 14 amino acids. V dropped 6 bases and J dropped 4; count of bases not matched to a gene: 10.